The 7 T cell receptor beta chains presented below share a single source sample, sequenced in a study of T cells in Graves' hyperthyroidism and ophthalmopathy (dated by TCRdb to 2018 to 2020). Library preparation used multiplex PCR. Sequencer: Illumina HiSeq 2000. The TCR beta CDR3 regions were amplified from the RNA transcripts. The TCR CDR3 was subjected to a first round of RT-PCR using the HTBI primer set and the Qiagen OneStep RT-PCR kit. The raw public reads went through TCRdb reprocessing: fastp at Q25, MiXCR clone calling, in-frame beta chains kept. Rows are combined by CDR3 protein, so each entry shows the most common genes and DNA. The table for this sample lists hundreds of thousands of distinct CDR3 sequences; roughly 15% of them were counted only once. The top ten clones comprise around 13% of the sample. The sample was blood. Every receptor here comes from a woman in her forties or fifties with Graves' ophthalmopathy.

The gene calls are TRBV19 and TRBJ1-5; D is ambiguous. The CDR3 has 13 residues. V was cut by 8 bases and J by 0 bases, with 8 bases left in between. Germline-derived CDR1 and CDR2 are LNHDA and SQIVND (reference sequence). The CDR3 DNA reads TGTGCCAGTGCTGCGTTTAGCAATCAGCCCCAGCATTTT. Its translation: CASAAFSNQPQHF. Together with reference TRBV19 and TRBJ1-5, the CDR3 gives the full variable domain: DGGITQSPKYLFRKEGQNVTLSCEQNLNHDAMYWYRQDPGQGLRLIYYSQIVNDFQKGDIAEGYSVSREKKESFPLTVTSAQKNPTAFYLCASAAFSNQPQHFGDGTRLSIL.

This sequence joins TRBV27 and TRBJ2-7, with 9 nucleotides matching TRBD1. Germline V lookup: CDR1 MNHEY, CDR2 SMNVEV (reference sequence). The CDR3 consists of 15 residues. Trimming cost V 5 bases and J 5 bases; bases outside gene matches: 10. The DNA for the CDR3 is TGTGCCAGCAGTCTTACCGGGACAGGGAAGAACGAGCAGTACTTC. The encoded protein is CASSLTGTGKNEQYF.

This clonotype showed up many times. This chain connects TRBV24-1 to TRBJ2-3; 7 bases are a match to TRBD2. CDR3 size: 17 residues. V dropped 4 bases and J dropped 4; count of bases not matched to a gene: 13. The germline CDR1 and CDR2 sequences are KGHDR and SFDVKD. CDR3 in DNA: TGTGCCACCAGTGAGTTCAAAGGCGGGAGAGCTCCAGATACGCAGTATTTT. Translation: CATSEFKGGRAPDTQYF.

The table lists this clonotype with many counts. The chain uses TRBV7-8 and TRBJ2-7, with 12 bases aligning to TRBD1. The trim removed 5 bases at V and 3 bases at J, leaving 5 bases unmatched. Germline values: CDR1 SGHVS, CDR2 FQNEAQ. The CDR3 is 15 amino acids. The CDR3 spells CASSRDRGQFYEQYF. The CDR3 DNA sequence: TGTGCCAGCAGCAGGGACAGGGGGCAATTCTACGAGCAGTACTTC. The full variable domain, rest sourced from reference TRBV7-8 and TRBJ2-7, is GAGVSQSPRYKVAKRGQDVALRCDPISGHVSLFWYQQALGQGPEFLTYFQNEAQLDKSGLPSDRFFAERPEGSVSTLKIQRTQQEDSAVYLCASSRDRGQFYEQYFGPGTRLTVT.

This clonotype was observed many times. V is TRBV7-8 and J is TRBJ1-1; D is undetermined. Germline-derived CDR1 and CDR2 are SGHVS and FQNEAQ. CDR3 length: 18 residues. Trimming pared 6 bases from V and 0 bases from J, leaving 23 bases between. CDR3 bases: TGTGCCAGCAGTTTGAACCCCCCGGCTGACTTCATGAACACTGAAGCTTTCTTT. This codes for CASSLNPPADFMNTEAFF.

At least ten counts were recorded for this clonotype. An end of the junction does not agree with germline; a read error may underlie this. The V gene is TRBV12-3 or TRBV12-4, the J gene TRBJ1-1; D uncertain. The CDR3 is 17 residues long. The CDR3 DNA sequence: TGTGCCAGCAGTTTAGTGCGAACAGTGGGCTTGAAGACTGAAGCTTTCTTT. This sequence encodes CASSLVRTVGLKTEAFF.

This clonotype was detected ten times or more. Written as DNA, the CDR3 is TGTGCCAGCAGTATATACGGGGCCAGGGGACTTTACGAGCAGTACTTC. Translation: CASSIYGARGLYEQYF. This chain links TRBV27 with TRBJ2-7; D tentatively fits TRBD1 or TRBD2 (6 bases each). The V end lost 5 bases, the J end lost 4 bases, and 21 bases lay between the germline ends. This CDR3 is 16 amino acids long. The germline V gene has CDR1 MNHEY and CDR2 SMNVEV (reference sequence).